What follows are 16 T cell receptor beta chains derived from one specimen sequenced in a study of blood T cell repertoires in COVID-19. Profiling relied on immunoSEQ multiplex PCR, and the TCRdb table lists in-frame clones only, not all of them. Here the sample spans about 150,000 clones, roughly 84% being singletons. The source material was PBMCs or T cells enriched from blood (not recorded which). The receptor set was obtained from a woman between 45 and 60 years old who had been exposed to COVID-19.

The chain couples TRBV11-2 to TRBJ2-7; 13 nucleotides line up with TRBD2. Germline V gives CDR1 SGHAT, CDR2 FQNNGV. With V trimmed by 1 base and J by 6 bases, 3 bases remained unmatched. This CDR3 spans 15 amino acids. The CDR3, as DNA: TGTGCCAGCAGCTTAGTACTAGCGGGGGGGCGCGAGCAGTACTTC. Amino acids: CASSLVLAGGREQYF.

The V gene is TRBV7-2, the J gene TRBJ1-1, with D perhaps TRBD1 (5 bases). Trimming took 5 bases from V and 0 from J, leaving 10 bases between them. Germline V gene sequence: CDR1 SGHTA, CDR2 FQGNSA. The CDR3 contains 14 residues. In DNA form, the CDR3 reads TGTGCCAGCAGCCCGGGGGGACTGAACACTGAAGCTTTCTTT. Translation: CASSPGGLNTEAFF. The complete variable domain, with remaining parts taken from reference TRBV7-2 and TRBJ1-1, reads GAGVSQSPSNKVTEKGKDVELRCDPISGHTALYWYRQSLGQGLEFLIYFQGNSAPDKSGLPSDRFSAERTGGSVSTLTIQRTQQEDSAVYLCASSPGGLNTEAFFGQGTRLTVV.

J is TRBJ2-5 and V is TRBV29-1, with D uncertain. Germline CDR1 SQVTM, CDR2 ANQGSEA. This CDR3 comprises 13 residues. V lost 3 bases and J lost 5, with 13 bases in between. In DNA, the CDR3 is TGCAGCGTTGATGGTCAAGTGCGGGAGACCCAGTACTTC. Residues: CSVDGQVRETQYF.

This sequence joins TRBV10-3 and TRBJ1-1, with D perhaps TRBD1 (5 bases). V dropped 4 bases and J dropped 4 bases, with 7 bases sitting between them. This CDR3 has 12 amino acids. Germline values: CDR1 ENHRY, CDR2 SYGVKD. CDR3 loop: CAISATGTEAFF. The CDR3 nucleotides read TGTGCCATCAGTGCCACAGGCACTGAAGCTTTCTTT.

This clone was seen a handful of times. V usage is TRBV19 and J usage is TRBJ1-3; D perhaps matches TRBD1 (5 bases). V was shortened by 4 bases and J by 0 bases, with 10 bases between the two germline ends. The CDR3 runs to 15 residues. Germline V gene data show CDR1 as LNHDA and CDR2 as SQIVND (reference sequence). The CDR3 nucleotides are TGTGCCAGTAGTAGGAAGGGGAACTCTGGAAACACCATATATTTT. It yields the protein CASSRKGNSGNTIYF.

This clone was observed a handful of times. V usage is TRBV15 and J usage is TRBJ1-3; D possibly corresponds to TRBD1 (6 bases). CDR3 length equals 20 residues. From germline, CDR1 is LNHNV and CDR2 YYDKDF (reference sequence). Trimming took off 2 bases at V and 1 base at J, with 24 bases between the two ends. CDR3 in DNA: TGTGCCACCAGCAGACCCGCCGGGACATCCAAATCAGGGTCTGGAAACACCATATATTTT. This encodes CATSRPAGTSKSGSGNTIYF.

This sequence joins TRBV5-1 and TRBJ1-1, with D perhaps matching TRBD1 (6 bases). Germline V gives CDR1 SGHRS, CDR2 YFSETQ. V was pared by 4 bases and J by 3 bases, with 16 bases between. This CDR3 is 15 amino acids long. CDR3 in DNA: TGCGCCAGCAGCCCCCAGACAGGACGGGACACTGAAGCTTTCTTT. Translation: CASSPQTGRDTEAFF.

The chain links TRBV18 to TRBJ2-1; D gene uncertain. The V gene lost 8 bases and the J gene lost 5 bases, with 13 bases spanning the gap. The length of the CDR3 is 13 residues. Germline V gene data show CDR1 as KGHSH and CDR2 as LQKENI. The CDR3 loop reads CASQRDQDNEQFF. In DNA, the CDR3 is TGTGCCAGCCAGAGAGACCAGGACAATGAGCAGTTCTTC.

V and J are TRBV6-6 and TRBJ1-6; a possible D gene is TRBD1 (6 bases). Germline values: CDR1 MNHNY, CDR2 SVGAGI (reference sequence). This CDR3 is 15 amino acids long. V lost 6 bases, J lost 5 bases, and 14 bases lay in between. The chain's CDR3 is CASRTQGRDNSPLHF. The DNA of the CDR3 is TGTGCCAGCAGGACCCAGGGGAGGGATAATTCACCCCTCCACTTT.

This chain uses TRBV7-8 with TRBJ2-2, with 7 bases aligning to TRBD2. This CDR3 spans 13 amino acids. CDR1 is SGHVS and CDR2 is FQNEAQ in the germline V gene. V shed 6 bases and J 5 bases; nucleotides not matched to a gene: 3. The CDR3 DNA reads TGTGCCAGCAGGGAGCGGGGAACCGGGGAGCTGTTTTTT. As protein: CASRERGTGELFF.

In DNA form, the CDR3 reads TGTGCCAGCAGCGCACAGGGGGCTGGAAACACCATATATTTT. This codes for CASSAQGAGNTIYF. The chain carries TRBV9 and TRBJ1-3; 8 nucleotides match TRBD1. J gave up 2 bases and V 3 bases, and 1 base lay outside the gene matches. This CDR3 comprises 14 residues. Germline V gene data show CDR1 as SGDLS and CDR2 as YYNGEE.

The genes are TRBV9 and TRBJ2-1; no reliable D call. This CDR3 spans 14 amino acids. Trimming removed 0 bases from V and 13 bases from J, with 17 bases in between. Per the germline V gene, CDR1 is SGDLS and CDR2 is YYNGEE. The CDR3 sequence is CASSVATDSGRQFF. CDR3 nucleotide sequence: TGTGCCAGCAGCGTAGCTACAGATTCCGGTCGACAGTTCTTC.

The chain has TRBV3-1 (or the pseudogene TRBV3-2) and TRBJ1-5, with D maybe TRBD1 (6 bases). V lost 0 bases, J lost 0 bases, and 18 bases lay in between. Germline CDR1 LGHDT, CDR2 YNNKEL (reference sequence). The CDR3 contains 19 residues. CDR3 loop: CASSQEGRQETVSNQPQHF. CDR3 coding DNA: TGTGCCAGCAGCCAAGAAGGCCGACAGGAAACCGTTAGCAATCAGCCCCAGCATTTT.

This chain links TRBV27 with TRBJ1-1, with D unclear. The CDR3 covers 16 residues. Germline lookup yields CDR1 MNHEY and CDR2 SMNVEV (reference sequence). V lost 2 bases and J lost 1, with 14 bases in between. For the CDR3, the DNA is TGTGCCAGCAGTTTAGTCGTTCCAGGCTGGAACACTGAAGCTTTCTTT. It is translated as CASSLVVPGWNTEAFF.

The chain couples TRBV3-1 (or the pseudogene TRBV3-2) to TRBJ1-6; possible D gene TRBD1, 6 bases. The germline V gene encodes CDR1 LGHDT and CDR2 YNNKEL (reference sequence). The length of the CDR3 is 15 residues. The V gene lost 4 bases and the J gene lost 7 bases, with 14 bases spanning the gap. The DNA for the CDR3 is TGTGCCAGCAGCCCCGTAGGACAGTTAAATTCACCCCTCCACTTT. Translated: CASSPVGQLNSPLHF.

CDR3 region: CATSRDSEENIQYF. CDR3 bases: TGTGCCACCAGCAGAGATTCCGAGGAAAACATTCAGTACTTC. The V gene is TRBV15, the J gene TRBJ2-4; D unclear. The V and J ends lost 0 bases and 5 bases respectively, with 8 bases between them. This CDR3 region has 14 residues. Per the germline V gene, CDR1 is LNHNV and CDR2 is YYDKDF (reference sequence).